These 17 T cell receptor beta chains were sequenced from one sample in a study of metastatic and nonmetastatic thyroid tumors. Until they underwent thyroid surgery, no patient had received any treatment. TCRdb reassembled clones from the PCR reads with MiXCR. The sample yields about 20,000 clones, about 10% seen once. The sequenced sample consisted of blood. The receptor source for this set is a female donor with papillary thyroid cancer or a benign thyroid nodule (not recorded which). Some clones in this sample may be carry-over from other donors' samples.

The sample holds many counts of this clone. This sample also contains other DNA sequences that code for the same CDR3. V usage is TRBV5-1 and J usage is TRBJ2-5; 8 bases align to TRBD2. The CDR3 has 15 amino acids. Germline CDR1 reads SGHRS; CDR2 reads YFSETQ. After removal of 0 bases from V and 5 bases from J, the junction contained 6 bases not matched to a gene. CDR3 in amino acids: CASSLEASGFETQYF. The CDR3 DNA sequence: TGCGCCAGCAGCTTGGAGGCTAGCGGGTTTGAGACCCAGTACTTC.

This clone appeared many times. A much bigger clone sits one base away, suggesting this may be a read error. This sequence joins TRBV5-6 and TRBJ1-2, with a weak D call TRBD1 (6 bases). The V and J ends lost 1 base and 7 bases respectively, with 8 bases between them. The CDR3 is 12 residues long. The V gene's germline CDR1 is SGHDT and CDR2 YYEEEE. CDR3 nucleotide sequence: TGTGCCAGCAGCTTGACAGGGTTTGGCTACACCTTC. Protein: CASSLTGFGYTF.

There are many counts of this clone. At one boundary the junction diverges from the germline segment, which might be a read error. V is TRBV19 and J is TRBJ2-7; perhaps TRBD1 as D (6 bases). Looked up from germline, CDR1 is LNHDA and CDR2 is SQIVND (reference sequence). The length of the CDR3 is 16 residues. DNA of the CDR3: TGTGCCAGTAGTCGATACCGGGACACAGGGAACTACGGGCAGTACTTC. It specifies CASSRYRDTGNYGQYF.

This clone was seen more than once but under ten times. A single base separates this from a much larger clone, so it may be a read error. The V call is TRBV7-8, the J call TRBJ2-1, with a possible D match to TRBD2 (5 bases). The germline V gene encodes CDR1 SGHVS and CDR2 FQNEAQ. The length of the CDR3 is 14 residues. The CDR3 loop reads CANSLAGFGDEQFF. The CDR3, as DNA: TGTGCCAACAGCTTAGCTGGTTTCGGGGATGAGCAGTTCTTC.

This clone has just a few counts. The V gene is TRBV15, the J gene TRBJ2-7; D unclear. V was trimmed by 2 bases and J by 3 bases, leaving 11 bases between them. This CDR3 contains 14 residues. Germline CDR1 is LNHNV and CDR2 is YYDKDF (reference sequence). The CDR3 here is CATSRPEDGYEQYF. CDR3 DNA sequence: TGTGCCACCAGCAGACCCGAGGACGGCTACGAGCAGTACTTC.

This clone occurred a few times. The CDR3 sequence is CVSGSKTGELFF. The CDR3 coding sequence is TGTGTTAGCGGGAGTAAAACCGGGGAGCTGTTTTTT. The J gene is TRBJ2-2, the V gene TRBV9; 9 nucleotides line up with TRBD2. The CDR3 sequence is 12 residues long. CDR1 and CDR2 from the germline V gene are SGDLS and YYNGEE.

There are a few counts of this clone. The chain couples TRBV6-1 to TRBJ2-1; D uncertain. The CDR3 is 11 amino acids. Trimming cost V 9 bases and J 8 bases, with 11 bases left between them. Germline V gives CDR1 MNHNS, CDR2 SASEGT. CDR3: CASRHWDEQFF. The CDR3 DNA is TGTGCCAGTCGCCATTGGGATGAGCAGTTCTTC.

This clone showed up many times. In the same sample, other DNA sequences code for this CDR3. The chain recombines TRBV5-1 with TRBJ1-5; D gene uncertain. The CDR3 spans 13 residues. Looked up from germline, CDR1 is SGHRS and CDR2 is YFSETQ. The V gene lost 2 bases and the J gene lost 1 base, with 4 bases spanning the gap. CDR3 residues: CASSFDSNQPQHF. DNA of the CDR3: TGCGCCAGCAGCTTCGACAGCAATCAGCCCCAGCATTTT.

This clone was observed many times. The chain has TRBV20-1 and TRBJ2-3; D remains ambiguous. Germline V gene lookup returns CDR1 DFQATT and CDR2 SNEGSKA (reference sequence). The CDR3 contains 13 residues. Trimming stripped 7 bases from V and 11 bases from J, with 22 bases between. The CDR3: CSVQASTAPEQYF. CDR3 nucleotide sequence: TGCAGTGTTCAGGCGAGTACCGCCCCCGAGCAGTATTTT.

This clone was seen repeatedly, ten times or more. The chain is built from TRBV4-2 and TRBJ2-2, with 8 nucleotides matching TRBD1. Trimming took 1 base from V and 2 from J; bases not matched to a gene: 0. The CDR3 has 15 amino acids. Germline-derived CDR1 and CDR2 are LGHNA and YNFKEQ. CDR3: CASSQAGGNTGELFF. As DNA, the CDR3 is TGTGCCAGCAGCCAAGCAGGGGGCAACACCGGGGAGCTGTTTTTT.

This clone appeared many times. The genes are TRBV5-1 and TRBJ1-1; 7 nucleotides line up with TRBD1. Germline lookup yields CDR1 SGHRS and CDR2 YFSETQ. This CDR3 contains 15 residues. J gave up 4 bases and V 5 bases, and 11 bases lay outside the gene matches. CDR3 amino acids: CASRQAGRGPTEAFF. The CDR3 DNA is TGCGCCAGCAGACAAGCAGGGAGGGGGCCCACTGAAGCTTTCTTT.

The sample holds many counts of this clone. The chain is built from TRBV5-1 and TRBJ2-7, with D unclear. The germline V and J ends were trimmed by 4 bases and 6 bases, with 11 bases remaining between them. Germline loops: CDR1 SGHRS, CDR2 YFSETQ. The CDR3 runs to 12 residues. Here the CDR3 reads CASSPATCEQYF. CDR3 DNA sequence: TGCGCCAGCAGCCCCGCAACCTGCGAGCAGTACTTC.

This clone was counted between two and nine times. This sequence joins TRBV2 and TRBJ2-2; a possible D gene is TRBD1 (5 bases). V was cut by 6 bases and J by 1 base, with 12 bases left in between. Germline values: CDR1 SNHLY, CDR2 FYNNEI. The CDR3 has 15 residues. This CDR3 reads CASRVRQQNTGELFF. CDR3 nucleotide sequence: TGTGCCAGCAGGGTAAGACAGCAGAACACCGGGGAGCTGTTTTTT.

In its sample, this clone was seen a few times. This chain links TRBV6-1 with TRBJ2-7, with 11 nucleotides matching TRBD1. The length of the CDR3 is 15 residues. CDR1 is MNHNS and CDR2 is SASEGT in the germline V gene. Trimming removed 6 bases from V and 6 bases from J; junction bases left unmatched: 10. The CDR3 region is CASSPALGTGGEQYF. The DNA for the CDR3 is TGTGCCAGCAGCCCGGCCCTGGGGACAGGGGGCGAGCAGTACTTC.

This clone was found many times. The gene calls are TRBV7-3 and TRBJ2-3, with D maybe TRBD2 (6 bases). Deletions cut 8 bases from V and 0 bases from J, with 12 bases between. The germline CDR1 and CDR2 sequences are SGHTA and FQGTGA. CDR3 length: 14 residues. The CDR3 DNA sequence: TGTGCCAGCTCCGGGGGTTCTAGCACAGATACGCAGTATTTT. Residues: CASSGGSSTDTQYF.

This clone has just a few counts. V and J are TRBV28 and TRBJ2-1; 7 bases line up with TRBD2. Trimming at V came to 8 bases and at J to 0 bases, leaving 10 bases not matched to a gene. The CDR3 is 16 residues long. Germline CDR1 reads MDHEN; CDR2 reads SYDVKM. DNA of the CDR3: TGTGCCAGCCCTCAGCGGGGAAAAAGCTCCTACAATGAGCAGTTCTTC. Translating gives CASPQRGKSSYNEQFF.

This clone occurred many times. This sequence may be a read error, since a much larger clone differs from it by one base. Other DNA sequences within the sample encode an identical CDR3. V usage is TRBV6-5 and J usage is TRBJ2-5; the D is unclear. Germline lookup yields CDR1 MNHEY and CDR2 SVGAGI. The V end lost 1 base, the J end lost 5 bases, and 14 bases lay between the germline ends. The CDR3 spans 15 residues. The CDR3 sequence: CASSYWADREETQYF. CDR3 coding DNA: TGTGCCAGCAGTTACTGGGCGGACCGCGAGGAGACCCAGTACTTC.